This TCR beta chain was identified in a study of shared clonotypes between healthy human individuals. The study, taken as a whole, reports: Clonotypes which were not shared had lower generation probabilities than clonotypes that all four donors shared. In this cohort, only blood was sampled, and tissue repertoires likely differ.

There are 15 residues in the CDR3. From germline, CDR1 is SEHNR and CDR2 FQNEAQ (reference sequence). CD8 cells regarded as naive lacked CD45RO, were positively chosen for CCR7, and omitted terminally differentiated effector memory CD45RA+ cells. Points on this clone: The antigen is unknown. An end of the junction does not agree with germline; a read error may underlie this.

TCRdb's copy holds only in-frame clones and misses some; the assay was immunoSEQ multiplex PCR. Seen here are around 600,000 clones, nearly 98% observed once, and the top ten hold 0.3%. This rearrangement joins TRBV7-9 to TRBJ1-2; D is uncertain. The TCR was taken from a man aged 25-40 years in good health. Sequenced sample: naive CD8+ T cells sorted from blood. CDR3 DNA sequence: TGTGCCAGCAACTTAGATCAGCGGATGAACTATGGCTACACCTTC. Protein: CASNLDQRMNYGYTF.